Shown below are 8 T cell receptor beta chains from a single sample sequenced in a study of vaccination and CD4 T cells after COVID-19. Oncomine TCR Beta short-read sequencing was applied to DNA from cultured CD4+ T cells. A single record per CDR3 protein comes from TCRdb applying MiXCR to the PCR reads. There are approximately 8,800 distinct CDR3 sequences in the sample; 61% occur only once, and about a third lies in the top ten. The sample's treatment: roughly 10-day PBMC culture with coronavirus spike peptide pools or control peptides (ViraFEST assay). Their antigens are not known. The sample comprised CD4+ T cells from blood, cultured in vitro. Receptors were obtained from a human donor who had recovered from COVID-19.

CDR3 coding DNA: TGTGCCAGCAGCCCGGGGACAGGGCGCACTGAAGCTTTCTTT. This codes for CASSPGTGRTEAFF. This chain connects TRBV7-2 to TRBJ1-1; 9 bases are a match to TRBD1. J lost 4 bases, V lost 5 bases, and 5 bases had no gene match. The V gene's germline CDR1 is SGHTA and CDR2 FQGNSA. The CDR3 contains 14 residues.

This chain links TRBV15 with TRBJ2-1, with 7 positions matching TRBD2. Germline V gives CDR1 LNHNV, CDR2 YYDKDF (reference sequence). The CDR3 totals 15 residues. V shed 3 bases, J shed 6 bases, and the junction held 8 bases outside the gene matches. The CDR3 here is CATSSWGGLRNEQFF. For the CDR3, the DNA is TGTGCCACCAGCAGTTGGGGAGGGCTGCGCAATGAGCAGTTCTTC. Using reference TRBV15 and TRBJ2-1 for the parts outside the CDR3, the full variable domain is DAMVIQNPRYQVTQFGKPVTLSCSQTLNHNVMYWYQQKSSQAPKLLFHYYDKDFNNEADTPDNFQSRRPNTSFCFLDIRSPGLGDTAMYLCATSSWGGLRNEQFFGPGTRLTVL.

V gene TRBV7-8 combines with J gene TRBJ1-1; D is ambiguous. This CDR3 comprises 14 residues. Germline loops: CDR1 SGHVS, CDR2 FQNEAQ. Trimming took 5 bases from V and 3 from J, leaving 13 bases between them. The CDR3 DNA sequence: TGTGCCAGCAGCCCCGGCGTGGGTTACACTGAAGCTTTCTTT. It encodes CASSPGVGYTEAFF.

The rearrangement links TRBV5-1 to TRBJ1-1, with 7 bases identical to TRBD1. CDR3 length: 15 residues. Germline V gene lookup returns CDR1 SGHRS and CDR2 YFSETQ. V shed 6 bases, J shed 1 base, and the junction held 9 bases outside the gene matches. CDR3 protein: CASKGGAEGNTEAFF. The CDR3 region has the DNA TGCGCCAGCAAAGGGGGCGCAGAGGGGAACACTGAAGCTTTCTTT. The full variable domain, completed using reference TRBV5-1 and TRBJ1-1, is KAGVTQTPRYLIKTRGQQVTLSCSPISGHRSVSWYQQTPGQGLQFLFEYFSETQRNKGNFPGRFSGRQFSNSRSEMNVSTLELGDSALYLCASKGGAEGNTEAFFGQGTRLTVV.

This clonotype appeared a few times. The chain has TRBV19 and TRBJ1-5; TRBD1 matches at 7 bases. In germline, CDR1 is LNHDA, CDR2 SQIVND (reference sequence). Trimming cost V 6 bases and J 7 bases; bases outside gene matches: 9. The CDR3 sequence is 14 residues long. The CDR3 nucleotides are TGTGCCAGTAGGACCGACAGGGTGGGACAGCCCCAGCATTTT. Translated: CASRTDRVGQPQHF.

The chain has TRBV2 and TRBJ1-1, with a possible D match to TRBD1 (5 bases). V dropped 6 bases and J dropped 7 bases, with 12 bases sitting between them. Per germline, CDR1 SNHLY and CDR2 FYNNEI. The CDR3 runs to 12 residues. The CDR3 nucleotides are TGTGCCAGCAGCGTTGGGACCATTGAAGCTTTCTTT. Translation: CASSVGTIEAFF.

The CDR3 loop reads CASRGTDITYEQYF. CDR3 sequence (DNA): TGTGCCAGCAGGGGGACCGACATAACCTACGAGCAGTACTTC. V is TRBV28 and J is TRBJ2-7, with D possibly called TRBD1 or TRBD2 (5 bases each). Germline CDR1 reads MDHEN; CDR2 reads SYDVKM. The ends were cut back, 6 bases at V and 2 bases at J, with 14 bases in the middle. The CDR3 covers 14 residues.

The V and J genes are TRBV7-9 and TRBJ2-1, with D perhaps given as TRBD1 or TRBD2 (5 bases each). CDR3 size: 16 residues. Germline CDR1 SEHNR, CDR2 FQNEAQ (reference sequence). Trimming pared 0 bases from V and 5 bases from J, leaving 14 bases between. In DNA, the CDR3 is TGTGCCAGCAGCTTAGCCCGGGGACCCCACAACAATGAGCAGTTCTTC. The encoded protein is CASSLARGPHNNEQFF.